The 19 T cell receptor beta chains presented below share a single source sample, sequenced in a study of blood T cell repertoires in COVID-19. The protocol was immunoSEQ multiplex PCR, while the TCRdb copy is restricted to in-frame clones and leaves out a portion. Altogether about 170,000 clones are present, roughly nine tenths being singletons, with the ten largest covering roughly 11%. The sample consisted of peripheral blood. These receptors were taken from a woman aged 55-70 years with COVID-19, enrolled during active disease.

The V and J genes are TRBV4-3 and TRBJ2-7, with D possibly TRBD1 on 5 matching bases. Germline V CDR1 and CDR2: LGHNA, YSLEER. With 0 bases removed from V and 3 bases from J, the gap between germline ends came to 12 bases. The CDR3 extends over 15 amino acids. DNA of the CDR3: TGCGCCAGCAGCCAAGATCACAGGTTACTCTACGAGCAGTACTTC. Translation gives CASSQDHRLLYEQYF.

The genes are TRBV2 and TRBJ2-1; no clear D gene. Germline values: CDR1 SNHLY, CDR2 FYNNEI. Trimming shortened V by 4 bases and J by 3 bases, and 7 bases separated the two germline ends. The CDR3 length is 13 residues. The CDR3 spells CASSVLDYNEQFF. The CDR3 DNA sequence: TGTGCCAGCAGTGTGCTAGACTACAATGAGCAGTTCTTC.

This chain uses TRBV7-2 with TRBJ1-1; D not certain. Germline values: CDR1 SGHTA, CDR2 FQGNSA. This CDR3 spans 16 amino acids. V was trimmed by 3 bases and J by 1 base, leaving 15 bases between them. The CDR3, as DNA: TGTGCCAGCAGCTTGATGTCTTGGGCGCAGAACACTGAAGCTTTCTTT. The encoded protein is CASSLMSWAQNTEAFF. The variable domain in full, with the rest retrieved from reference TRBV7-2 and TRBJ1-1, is GAGVSQSPSNKVTEKGKDVELRCDPISGHTALYWYRQSLGQGLEFLIYFQGNSAPDKSGLPSDRFSAERTGGSVSTLTIQRTQQEDSAVYLCASSLMSWAQNTEAFFGQGTRLTVV.

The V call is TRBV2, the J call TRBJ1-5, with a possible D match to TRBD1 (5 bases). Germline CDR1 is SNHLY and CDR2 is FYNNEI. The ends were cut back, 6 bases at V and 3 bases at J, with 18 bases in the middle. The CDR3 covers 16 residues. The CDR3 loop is CASRKGSSLNNQPQHF. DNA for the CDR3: TGTGCCAGCAGAAAGGGGTCAAGTTTGAACAATCAGCCCCAGCATTTT.

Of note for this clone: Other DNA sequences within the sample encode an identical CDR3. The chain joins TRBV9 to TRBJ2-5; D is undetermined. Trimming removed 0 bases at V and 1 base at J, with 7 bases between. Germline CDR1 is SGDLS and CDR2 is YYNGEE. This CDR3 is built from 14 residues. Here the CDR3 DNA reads TGTGCCAGCAGCGTAGCAGGCAGCCAAGAGACCCAGTACTTC. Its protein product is CASSVAGSQETQYF.

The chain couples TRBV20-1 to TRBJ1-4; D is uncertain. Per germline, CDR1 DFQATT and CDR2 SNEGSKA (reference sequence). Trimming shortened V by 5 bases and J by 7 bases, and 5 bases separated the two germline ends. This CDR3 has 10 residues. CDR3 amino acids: CSAEGEKLFF. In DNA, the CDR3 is TGCAGTGCTGAGGGTGAAAAACTGTTTTTT.

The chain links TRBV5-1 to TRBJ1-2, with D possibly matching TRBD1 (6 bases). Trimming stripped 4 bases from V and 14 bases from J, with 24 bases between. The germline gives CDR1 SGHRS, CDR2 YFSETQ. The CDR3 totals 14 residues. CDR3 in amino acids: CASSRAGEIPRWTF. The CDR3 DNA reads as TGCGCCAGCAGCCGGGCAGGGGAGATCCCCAGATGGACCTTC.

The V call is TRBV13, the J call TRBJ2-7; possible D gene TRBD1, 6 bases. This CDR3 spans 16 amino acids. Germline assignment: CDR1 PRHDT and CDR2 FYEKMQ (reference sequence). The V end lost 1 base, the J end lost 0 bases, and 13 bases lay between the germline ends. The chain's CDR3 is CASSLDYGQSSYEQYF. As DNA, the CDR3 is TGTGCCAGCAGCTTAGACTACGGACAGAGCTCCTACGAGCAGTACTTC.

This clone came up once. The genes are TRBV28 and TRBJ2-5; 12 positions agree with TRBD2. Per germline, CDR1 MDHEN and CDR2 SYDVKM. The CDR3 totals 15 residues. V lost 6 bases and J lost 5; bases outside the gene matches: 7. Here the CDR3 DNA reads TGTGCCAGCAGCCCACTAGCGGGAGGTTCGGAGACCCAGTACTTC. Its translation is CASSPLAGGSETQYF.

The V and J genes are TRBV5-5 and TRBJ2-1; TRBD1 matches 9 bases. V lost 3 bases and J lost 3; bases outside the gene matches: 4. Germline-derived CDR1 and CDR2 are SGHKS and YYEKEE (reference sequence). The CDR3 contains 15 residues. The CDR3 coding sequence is TGTGCCAGCAGCTCCCCGACAGGGGGCTACAATGAGCAGTTCTTC. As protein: CASSSPTGGYNEQFF.

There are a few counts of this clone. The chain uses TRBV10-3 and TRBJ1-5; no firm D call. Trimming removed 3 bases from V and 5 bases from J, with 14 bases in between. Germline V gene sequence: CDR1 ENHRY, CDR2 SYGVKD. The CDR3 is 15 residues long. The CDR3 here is CAISDSARGYQPQHF. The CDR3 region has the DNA TGTGCCATCAGTGACAGCGCGAGAGGGTATCAGCCCCAGCATTTT.

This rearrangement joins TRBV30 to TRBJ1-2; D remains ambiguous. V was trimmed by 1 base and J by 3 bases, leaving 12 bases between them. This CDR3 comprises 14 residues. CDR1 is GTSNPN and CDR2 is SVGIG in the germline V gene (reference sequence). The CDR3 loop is CAWSAQTPHYGYTF. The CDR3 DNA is TGTGCCTGGAGTGCCCAAACTCCCCACTATGGCTACACCTTC.

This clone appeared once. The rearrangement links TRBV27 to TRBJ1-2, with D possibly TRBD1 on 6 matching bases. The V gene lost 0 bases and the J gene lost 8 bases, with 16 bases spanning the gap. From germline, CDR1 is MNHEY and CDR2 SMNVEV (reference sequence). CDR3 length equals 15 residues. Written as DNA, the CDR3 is TGTGCCAGCAGTTTATCCCTTGGGACCGGACAGGGCTACACCTTC. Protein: CASSLSLGTGQGYTF.

The CDR3 protein is CAWSRRGSGSPYEQYF. As DNA, the CDR3 is TGTGCCTGGAGTCGGAGGGGAAGCGGGAGCCCCTACGAGCAGTACTTC. V and J are TRBV30 and TRBJ2-7; 8 bases match TRBD2. This CDR3 region has 16 residues. The ends lost 2 bases at V and 2 bases at J; junction bases unmatched: 11. The V gene's germline CDR1 is GTSNPN and CDR2 SVGIG (reference sequence).

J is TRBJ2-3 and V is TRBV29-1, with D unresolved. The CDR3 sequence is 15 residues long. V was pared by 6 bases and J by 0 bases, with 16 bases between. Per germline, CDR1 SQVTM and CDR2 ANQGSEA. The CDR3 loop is CSVGGSFSSTDTQYF. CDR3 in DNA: TGCAGCGTGGGCGGAAGCTTCTCTAGCACAGATACGCAGTATTTT.

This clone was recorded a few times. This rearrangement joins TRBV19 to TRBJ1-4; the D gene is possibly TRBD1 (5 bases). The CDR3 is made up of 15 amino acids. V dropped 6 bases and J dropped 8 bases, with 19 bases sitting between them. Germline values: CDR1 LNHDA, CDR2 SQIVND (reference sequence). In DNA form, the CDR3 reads TGTGCCAGTAGCACCGGTTTCTCGCGGGGGGAAAAACTGTTTTTT. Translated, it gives CASSTGFSRGEKLFF.

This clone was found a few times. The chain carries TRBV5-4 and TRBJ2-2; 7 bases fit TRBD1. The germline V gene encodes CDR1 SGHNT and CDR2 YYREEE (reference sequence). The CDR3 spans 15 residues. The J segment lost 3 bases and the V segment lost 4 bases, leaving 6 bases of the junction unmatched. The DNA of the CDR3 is TGTGCCAGCAGCCCTGACAGGGTCGACACCGGGGAGCTGTTTTTT. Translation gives CASSPDRVDTGELFF.

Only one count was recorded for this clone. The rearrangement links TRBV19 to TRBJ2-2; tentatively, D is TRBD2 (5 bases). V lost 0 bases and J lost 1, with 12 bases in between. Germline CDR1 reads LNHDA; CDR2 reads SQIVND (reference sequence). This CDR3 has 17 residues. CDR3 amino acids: CASSIDHTEGNTGELFF. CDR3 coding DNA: TGTGCCAGTAGTATAGATCATACTGAGGGGAACACCGGGGAGCTGTTTTTT.

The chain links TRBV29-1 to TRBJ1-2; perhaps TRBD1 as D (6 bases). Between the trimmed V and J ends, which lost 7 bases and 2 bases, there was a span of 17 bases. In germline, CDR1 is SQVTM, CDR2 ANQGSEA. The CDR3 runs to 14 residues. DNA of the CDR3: TGCAGCGCCACCCAGGGGATTGGGAACTATGGCTACACCTTC. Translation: CSATQGIGNYGYTF.